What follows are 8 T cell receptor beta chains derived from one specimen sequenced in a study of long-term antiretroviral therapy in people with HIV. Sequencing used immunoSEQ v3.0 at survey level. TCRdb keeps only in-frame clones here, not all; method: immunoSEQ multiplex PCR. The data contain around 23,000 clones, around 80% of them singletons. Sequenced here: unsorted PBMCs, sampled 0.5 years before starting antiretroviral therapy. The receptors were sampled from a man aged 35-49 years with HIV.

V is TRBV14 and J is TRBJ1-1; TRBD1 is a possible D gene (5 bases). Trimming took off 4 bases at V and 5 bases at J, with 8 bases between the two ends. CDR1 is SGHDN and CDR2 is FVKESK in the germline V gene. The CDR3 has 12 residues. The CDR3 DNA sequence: TGTGCCAGCAGCCGCTGGGGGACTGAAGCTTTCTTT. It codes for CASSRWGTEAFF.

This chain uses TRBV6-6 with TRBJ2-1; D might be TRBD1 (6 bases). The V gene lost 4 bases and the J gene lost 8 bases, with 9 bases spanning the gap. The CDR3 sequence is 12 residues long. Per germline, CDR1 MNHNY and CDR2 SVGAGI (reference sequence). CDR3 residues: CASSFGGDEQFF. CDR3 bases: TGTGCCAGCAGTTTTGGGGGCGATGAGCAGTTCTTC.

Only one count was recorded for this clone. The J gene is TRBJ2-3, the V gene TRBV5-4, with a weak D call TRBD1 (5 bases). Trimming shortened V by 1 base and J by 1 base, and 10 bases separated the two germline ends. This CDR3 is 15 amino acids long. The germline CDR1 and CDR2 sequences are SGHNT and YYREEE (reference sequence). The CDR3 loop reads CASSLKEGGTDTQYF. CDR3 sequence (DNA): TGTGCCAGCAGCTTGAAGGAAGGGGGCACAGATACGCAGTATTTT. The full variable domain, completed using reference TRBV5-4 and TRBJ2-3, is ETGVTQSPTHLIKTRGQQVTLRCSSQSGHNTVSWYQQALGQGPQFIFQYYREEENGRGNFPPRFSGLQFPNYSSELNVNALELDDSALYLCASSLKEGGTDTQYFGPGTRLTVL.

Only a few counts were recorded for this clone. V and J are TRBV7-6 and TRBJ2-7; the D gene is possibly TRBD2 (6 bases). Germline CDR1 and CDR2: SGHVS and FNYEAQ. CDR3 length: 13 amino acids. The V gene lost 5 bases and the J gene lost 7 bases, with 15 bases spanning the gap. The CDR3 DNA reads TGTGCCAGCAGCCACCGGGCTCGGGAGGAGCAGTACTTC. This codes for CASSHRAREEQYF.

The CDR3 DNA sequence: TGTGCCAGCAGCTCGCGGACTAGCGTGGAGACCCAGTACTTC. This encodes CASSSRTSVETQYF. This chain joins TRBV11-1 and TRBJ2-5; 9 nucleotides align to TRBD2. Germline V lookup: CDR1 SGHAT, CDR2 FQDESV (reference sequence). The CDR3 has 14 residues. V shed 4 bases and J 5 bases; nucleotides not matched to a gene: 5.

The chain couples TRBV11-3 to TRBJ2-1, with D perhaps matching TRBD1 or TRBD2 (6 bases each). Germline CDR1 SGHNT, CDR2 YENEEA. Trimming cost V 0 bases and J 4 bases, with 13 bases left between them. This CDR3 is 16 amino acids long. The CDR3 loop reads CASSLDGGGRYNEQFF. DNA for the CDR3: TGTGCCAGCAGCTTAGATGGAGGGGGGCGGTACAATGAGCAGTTCTTC.

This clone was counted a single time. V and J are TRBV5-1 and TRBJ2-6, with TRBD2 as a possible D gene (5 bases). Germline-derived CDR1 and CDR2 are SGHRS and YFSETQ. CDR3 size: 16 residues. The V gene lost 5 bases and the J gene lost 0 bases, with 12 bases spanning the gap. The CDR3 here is CASSRTGNSGANVLTF. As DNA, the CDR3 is TGCGCCAGCAGTCGGACGGGGAACTCTGGGGCCAACGTCCTGACTTTC.

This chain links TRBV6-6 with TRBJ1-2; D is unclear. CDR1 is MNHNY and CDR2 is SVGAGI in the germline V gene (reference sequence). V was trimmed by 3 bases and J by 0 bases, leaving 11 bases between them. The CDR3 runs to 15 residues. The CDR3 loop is CASSYTWSPNYGYTF. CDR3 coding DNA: TGTGCCAGCAGTTATACGTGGAGCCCTAACTATGGCTACACCTTC.